This T cell receptor beta chain was identified during a study of blood T cell dynamics during melanoma immunotherapy. Findings and limits, study-wide: PBMC repertoires of eventual disease-control patients split at W3 into clonality or diversity gains.

Concerning this clone itself: Its specificity is not known.

Documented time point: week 3, after first cycle of checkpoint inhibitor. Sampling occurred pretreatment (T0) and at week 3 (W3), after cycle one of checkpoint blockade. Prior systemic cancer therapy, immunosuppressant use and other active malignancies excluded patients. The CDR3 runs to 14 residues. V dropped 8 bases and J dropped 5 bases, with 17 bases sitting between them. The germline CDR1 and CDR2 sequences are LNHDA and SQIVND (reference sequence). Every bulk PBMC sample received the same 350 ng of DNA. Generated by immunoSEQ multiplex PCR, the TCRdb table keeps only in-frame clones and is missing some. The repertoire holds approximately 29,000 clones, with roughly 83% as singletons.

Specimen: blood, collected from a patient treated with checkpoint blockade. The rearrangement links TRBV19 to TRBJ2-3; tentatively, D is TRBD2 (6 bases). This clonotype originated in a human donor with melanoma. The CDR3 here is CASRGGGPRDTQYF. The CDR3, as DNA: TGTGCCAGTCGGGGTGGAGGGCCACGAGATACGCAGTATTTT. Drawing the rest from reference TRBV19 and TRBJ2-3, the complete variable domain is DGGITQSPKYLFRKEGQNVTLSCEQNLNHDAMYWYRQDPGQGLRLIYYSQIVNDFQKGDIAEGYSVSREKKESFPLTVTSAQKNPTAFYLCASRGGGPRDTQYFGPGTRLTVL.